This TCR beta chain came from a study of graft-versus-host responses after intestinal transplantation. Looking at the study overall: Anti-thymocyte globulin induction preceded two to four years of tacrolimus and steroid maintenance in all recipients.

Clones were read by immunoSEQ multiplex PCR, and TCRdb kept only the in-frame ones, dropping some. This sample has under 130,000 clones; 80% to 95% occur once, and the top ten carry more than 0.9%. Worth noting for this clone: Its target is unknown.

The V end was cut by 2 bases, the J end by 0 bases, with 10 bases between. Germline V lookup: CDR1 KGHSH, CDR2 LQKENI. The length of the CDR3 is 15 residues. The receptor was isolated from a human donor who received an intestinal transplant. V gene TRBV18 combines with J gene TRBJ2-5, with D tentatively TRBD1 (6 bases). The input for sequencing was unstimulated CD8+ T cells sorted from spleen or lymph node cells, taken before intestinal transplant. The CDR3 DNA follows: TGTGCCAGCTCACCAACGGACAGAAACCAAGAGACCCAGTACTTC. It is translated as CASSPTDRNQETQYF.